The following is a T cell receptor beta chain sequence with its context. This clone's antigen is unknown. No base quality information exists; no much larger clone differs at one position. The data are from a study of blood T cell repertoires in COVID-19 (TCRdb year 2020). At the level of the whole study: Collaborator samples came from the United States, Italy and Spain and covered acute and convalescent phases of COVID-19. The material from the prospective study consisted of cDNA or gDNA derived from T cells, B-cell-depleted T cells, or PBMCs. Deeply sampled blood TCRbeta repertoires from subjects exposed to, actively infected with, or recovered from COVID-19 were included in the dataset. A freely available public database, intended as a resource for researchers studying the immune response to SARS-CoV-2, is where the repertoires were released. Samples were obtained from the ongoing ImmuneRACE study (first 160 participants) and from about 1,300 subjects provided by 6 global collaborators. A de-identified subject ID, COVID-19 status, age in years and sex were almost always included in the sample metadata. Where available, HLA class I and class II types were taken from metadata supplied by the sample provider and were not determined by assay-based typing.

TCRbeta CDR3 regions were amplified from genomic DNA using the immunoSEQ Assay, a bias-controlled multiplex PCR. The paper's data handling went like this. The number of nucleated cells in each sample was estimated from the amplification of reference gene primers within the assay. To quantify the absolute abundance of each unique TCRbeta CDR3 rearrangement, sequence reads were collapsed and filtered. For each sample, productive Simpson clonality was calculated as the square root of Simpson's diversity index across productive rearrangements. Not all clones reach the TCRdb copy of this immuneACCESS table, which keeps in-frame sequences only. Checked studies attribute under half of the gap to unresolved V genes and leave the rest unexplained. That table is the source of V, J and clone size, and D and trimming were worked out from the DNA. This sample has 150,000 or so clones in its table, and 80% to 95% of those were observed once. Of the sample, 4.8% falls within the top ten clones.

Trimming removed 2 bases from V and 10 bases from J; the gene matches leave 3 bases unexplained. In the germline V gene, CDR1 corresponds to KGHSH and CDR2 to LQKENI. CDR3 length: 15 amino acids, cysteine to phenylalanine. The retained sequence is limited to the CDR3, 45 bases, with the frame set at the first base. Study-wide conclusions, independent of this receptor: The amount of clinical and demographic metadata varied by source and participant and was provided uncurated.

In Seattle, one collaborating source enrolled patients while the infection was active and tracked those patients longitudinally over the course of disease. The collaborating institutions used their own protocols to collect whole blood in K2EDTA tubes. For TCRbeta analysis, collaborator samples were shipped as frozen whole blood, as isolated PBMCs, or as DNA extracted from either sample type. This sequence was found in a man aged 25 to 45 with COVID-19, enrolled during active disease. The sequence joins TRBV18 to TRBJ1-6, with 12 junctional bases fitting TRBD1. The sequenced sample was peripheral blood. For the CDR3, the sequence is CASSPGTGGRSPLHF. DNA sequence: TGTGCCAGCTCACCAGGGACAGGGGGCAGGTCACCCCTCCACTTT.